This T cell receptor (beta chain) is from a study of spatial heterogeneity in lung cancer. The overall study: Alpha-chain detections were consistently fewer than beta-chain detections among the sequences. Each unique TCR and UMI combination was seen more than ten times on average in raw reads.

Described time point: sample taken at primary tumor resection. Whole RNA obtained from tumor, nontumor lung or frozen PBMC underwent sequencing without sorting. The cohort: around 77 early-stage, untreated non-small cell lung cancer patients. This clonotype has ten or more counts. CDR3 length equals 14 residues. Trimming left V 0 bases short and J 1 base short, with 6 bases between. Per the germline V gene, CDR1 is ENHRY and CDR2 is SYGVKD. The study tagged each TCR cDNA molecule with a unique molecular identifier. One entry per CDR3 protein, called by TCRdb with MiXCR from the 5' RACE reads. This sample carries tens of thousands of distinct CDR3 sequences, approximately 18% of them seen once, and the ten largest clones take 5.5% to 7%.

Material: PBMCs, obtained at surgery. The chain carries TRBV10-3 and TRBJ1-1, with TRBD1 as a possible D gene (6 bases). The receptor was derived from a male donor with early-stage non-small cell lung cancer. CDR3 loop: CAISESGGNTEAFF. CDR3 nucleotide sequence: TGTGCCATCAGTGAGTCAGGGGGGAACACTGAAGCTTTCTTT.